The 14 T cell receptor beta chains listed next were all sequenced from one sample in a study of identical twins. MiXCR was run by TCRdb on the 5' RACE reads, yielding one entry per CDR3 protein. The sample carries about 1.7 million distinct CDR3 sequences, about 31% recorded once. Sequenced input: cord blood. Receptor source: a newborn girl in good health.

This clonotype occurred many times. This sequence joins TRBV9 and TRBJ2-7; D perhaps matches TRBD2 (6 bases). CDR3 length: 15 amino acids. Trimming removed 0 bases from V and 4 bases from J, with 14 bases in between. CDR1 is SGDLS, CDR2 YYNGEE, per germline. The CDR3 is CASSVDPSVIYEQYF. The CDR3 DNA reads as TGTGCCAGCAGCGTAGATCCTAGCGTGATTTACGAGCAGTACTTC. The variable domain in full, with the rest retrieved from reference TRBV9 and TRBJ2-7, is DSGVTQTPKHLITATGQRVTLRCSPRSGDLSVYWYQQSLDQGLQFLIQYYNGEERAKGNILERFSAQQFPDLHSELNLSSLELGDSALYFCASSVDPSVIYEQYFGPGTRLTVT.

The chain couples TRBV13 to TRBJ2-1; 10 bases are shared with TRBD2. Germline V gene lookup returns CDR1 PRHDT and CDR2 FYEKMQ (reference sequence). This CDR3 has 22 residues. Unmatched junction bases numbered 20, after V lost 2 bases and J lost 1 base. The CDR3 DNA sequence: TGTGCCAGCAGCTTATATGGCCCCGTGCGAGCGGGGGGGCTTTGGTCCTACAATGAGCAGTTCTTC. This translates into CASSLYGPVRAGGLWSYNEQFF.

This chain uses TRBV7-2 with TRBJ2-2, with no clear D. The CDR3 loop spans 12 amino acids. CDR1 is SGHTA, CDR2 FQGNSA, per germline. Trimming left V 2 bases short and J 9 bases short, with 7 bases between. The CDR3 region is CASSLQGRELFF. The CDR3, as DNA: TGTGCCAGCAGCTTACAAGGCCGGGAGCTGTTTTTT. The whole variable domain, filled in from reference TRBV7-2 and TRBJ2-2, reads GAGVSQSPSNKVTEKGKDVELRCDPISGHTALYWYRQSLGQGLEFLIYFQGNSAPDKSGLPSDRFSAERTGGSVSTLTIQRTQQEDSAVYLCASSLQGRELFFGEGSRLTVL.

The genes are TRBV7-2 and TRBJ2-1, with TRBD2 identical over 12 bases. The germline V gene encodes CDR1 SGHTA and CDR2 FQGNSA. This CDR3 region has 16 residues. Losses at the gene ends were 5 bases for V and 9 bases for J; bases not matched to a gene: 11. This CDR3 is CASSLQTSGSPSEQFF. Written as DNA, the CDR3 is TGTGCCAGCAGCCTGCAGACTAGCGGGAGTCCGAGTGAGCAGTTCTTC.

The chain joins TRBV3-1 to TRBJ1-1, with 8 nucleotides matching TRBD1. In germline, CDR1 is LGHDT, CDR2 YNNKEL (reference sequence). The CDR3 is made up of 14 amino acids. The V and J ends lost 0 bases and 9 bases, in that order; junction bases with no gene match: 6. The CDR3 loop reads CASSQDIRGRKAFF. CDR3 sequence (DNA): TGTGCCAGCAGCCAAGATATCAGGGGGCGAAAAGCTTTCTTT.

This clonotype was counted at least ten times. This chain links TRBV5-1 with TRBJ2-7; D possibly matches TRBD1 or TRBD2 (5 bases each). Trimming removed 4 bases from V and 4 bases from J, with 15 bases in between. The CDR3 contains 14 residues. Germline-derived CDR1 and CDR2 are SGHRS and YFSETQ. The DNA of the CDR3 is TGCGCCAGCAGCATCTCCGGGACCAAGTACGAGCAGTACTTC. It encodes CASSISGTKYEQYF.

V gene TRBV20-1 combines with J gene TRBJ2-3; a possible D gene is TRBD2 (6 bases). The germline V gene encodes CDR1 DFQATT and CDR2 SNEGSKA (reference sequence). The CDR3 consists of 17 residues. V lost 0 bases and J 7 bases, leaving 23 bases between the germline ends. CDR3 in DNA: TGCAGTGCTAGAGACAGTGCTTGGGGGGTTTCCCCTAATACGCAGTATTTT. Translated, it gives CSARDSAWGVSPNTQYF.

The chain couples TRBV5-6 to TRBJ2-7, with 7 nucleotides matching TRBD1. The CDR3 runs 16 residues. V lost 0 bases and J lost 0; bases outside the gene matches: 6. Germline lookup yields CDR1 SGHDT and CDR2 YYEEEE. CDR3 coding DNA: TGTGCCAGCAGCTTGGAAATGACAGGGTACTCCTACGAGCAGTACTTC. Translation: CASSLEMTGYSYEQYF.

The V and J genes are TRBV4-1 and TRBJ2-5, with 10 nucleotides matching TRBD2. J lost 4 bases, V lost 3 bases, and 5 bases had no gene match. Germline CDR1 MGHRA, CDR2 YSYEKL. The CDR3 is made up of 15 amino acids. This chain's CDR3 is CASSHARTSGETQYF. For the CDR3, the DNA is TGCGCCAGCAGCCATGCTAGGACTAGCGGAGAGACCCAGTACTTC.

This clonotype has more than one count but fewer than ten. The chain combines TRBV7-4 with TRBJ2-5, with D possibly matching TRBD2 (5 bases). The CDR3 sequence is 15 residues long. V lost 5 bases to trimming and J lost 11 bases, with 24 bases between them. Per the germline V gene, CDR1 is SGHVT and CDR2 is SQSDAQ. The CDR3 region has the DNA TGTGCCAGCAGCCACCTTGCCCGTGATAATTGGGAGCAGTACTTC. This translates into CASSHLARDNWEQYF.

The chain couples TRBV12-3 or TRBV12-4 to TRBJ2-4; TRBD2 might be the D (6 bases). This CDR3 has 17 amino acids. V dropped 5 bases and J dropped 1 base, with 18 bases sitting between them. CDR3 nucleotide sequence: TGTGCCAGCAGTGGGGCCGCCGGGAGCCGTGCCAAAAACATTCAGTACTTC. Translated: CASSGAAGSRAKNIQYF.

The genes are TRBV7-9 and TRBJ2-2, with TRBD1 identical over 9 bases. CDR1 is SEHNR and CDR2 is FQNEAQ in the germline V gene (reference sequence). The CDR3 contains 18 residues. The V gene end was trimmed by 5 bases and the J gene end by 1 base; junction bases not matched to a gene: 11. The DNA for the CDR3 is TGTGCCAGCAGCCCACACACCGGGACAGGGTTGAACACCGGGGAGCTGTTTTTT. Protein sequence: CASSPHTGTGLNTGELFF.

This clonotype was picked up a small number of times. CDR3 region: CSAPGPNHYGYTF. The CDR3 DNA reads TGCAGTGCCCCGGGACCCAACCACTATGGCTACACCTTC. The chain joins TRBV20-1 to TRBJ1-2; D is possibly TRBD1 (5 bases). Germline V lookup: CDR1 DFQATT, CDR2 SNEGSKA (reference sequence). V was pared by 6 bases and J by 3 bases, with 14 bases between. The CDR3 has 13 amino acids.

This clonotype was counted between two and nine times. This chain links TRBV6-6 with TRBJ1-1; 7 positions agree with TRBD1. Germline V CDR1 and CDR2: MNHNY, SVGAGI (reference sequence). CDR3 length equals 14 residues. V shed 0 bases and J 3 bases; nucleotides not matched to a gene: 1. CDR3 region: CASSYSGGYTEAFF. In DNA form, the CDR3 reads TGTGCCAGCAGTTACTCAGGGGGCTACACTGAAGCTTTCTTT.